The sequence of this T cell receptor beta chain was determined in a study of PD-1 blockade in classical Hodgkin lymphoma. The time point denotes: cycle 4 day 1 (C4D1), after 6 weeks of nivolumab. Following autologous stem cell transplantation, relapse occurred in every patient, and exposure to brentuximab vedotin varied. This clone was found once. Only in-frame clones appear in the TCRdb table, and some are missing; sequencing was by immunoSEQ multiplex PCR. Of about 51,000 clones in the sample, 70% to 80% were seen once. The V and J ends lost 1 base and 7 bases, in that order; junction bases with no gene match: 1. The CDR3 totals 12 residues. Germline V gene data show CDR1 as SGHDT and CDR2 as YYEEEE.

The chain carries TRBV5-6 and TRBJ1-1, with 7 positions matching TRBD1. Sequencing used peripheral blood mononuclear cells (PBMCs), obtained before the fourth cycle of nivolumab. The TCR was taken from a human donor with classical Hodgkin lymphoma. The CDR3 DNA reads as TGTGCCAGCAGCTTGACAGGGGTTGAAGCTTTCTTT. Residues: CASSLTGVEAFF.